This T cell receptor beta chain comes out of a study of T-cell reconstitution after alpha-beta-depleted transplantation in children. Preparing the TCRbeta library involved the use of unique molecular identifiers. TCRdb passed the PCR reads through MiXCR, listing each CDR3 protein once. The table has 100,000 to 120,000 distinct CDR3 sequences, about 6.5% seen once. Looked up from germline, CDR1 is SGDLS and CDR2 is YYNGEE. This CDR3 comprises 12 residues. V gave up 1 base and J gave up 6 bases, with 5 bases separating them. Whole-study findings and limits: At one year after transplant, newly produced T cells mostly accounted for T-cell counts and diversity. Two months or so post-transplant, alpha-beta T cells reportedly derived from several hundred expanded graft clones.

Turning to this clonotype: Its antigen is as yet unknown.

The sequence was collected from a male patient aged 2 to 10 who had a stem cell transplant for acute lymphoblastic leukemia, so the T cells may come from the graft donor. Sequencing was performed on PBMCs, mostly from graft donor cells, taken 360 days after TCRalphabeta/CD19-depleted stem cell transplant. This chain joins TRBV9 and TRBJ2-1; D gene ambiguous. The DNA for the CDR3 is TGTGCCAGCAGCGTAATAGCCAATGAGCAGTTCTTC. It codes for CASSVIANEQFF.